The 10 T cell receptor beta chains in this list originate from one sample, sequenced in a study of blood T cells in healthy people across ages. Through a sample-barcoded 5' primer and a J-beta primer mix, a second PCR was run for about 6 to 11 cycles. TCRdb re-called the 5' RACE reads with MiXCR, one entry per CDR3 protein. The sample lists 950,000 to 1,200,000 distinct CDR3 sequences; roughly two fifths were seen once. The sequenced material came from blood. The receptors originated from a man between 18 and 29 years old in good health.

This clonotype was counted between two and nine times. The chain employs TRBV9 and TRBJ2-3, with 9 bases fitting TRBD2. J lost 2 bases, V lost 2 bases, and 3 bases had no gene match. Germline assignment: CDR1 SGDLS and CDR2 YYNGEE. CDR3 size: 15 residues. The CDR3 sequence is CASSVSGGDTDTQYF. The CDR3 coding sequence is TGTGCCAGCAGCGTTAGCGGGGGAGACACAGATACGCAGTATTTT.

The rearrangement links TRBV29-1 to TRBJ1-1; D gene unclear. In germline, CDR1 is SQVTM, CDR2 ANQGSEA. V dropped 3 bases and J dropped 1 base, with 9 bases sitting between them. The CDR3 consists of 13 residues. This chain's CDR3 is CSVDWQRNTEAFF. CDR3 nucleotides: TGCAGCGTTGACTGGCAGAGGAACACTGAAGCTTTCTTT.

The chain has TRBV13 and TRBJ2-3; the D gene is possibly TRBD2 (5 bases). Germline assignment: CDR1 PRHDT and CDR2 FYEKMQ (reference sequence). This CDR3 comprises 15 residues. Trimming left V 3 bases short and J 4 bases short, with 14 bases between. DNA of the CDR3: TGTGCCAGCAGCTTGCGGGTCATTTCCGCAGATACGCAGTATTTT. Translation gives CASSLRVISADTQYF.

This clonotype was seen only a few times. The chain recombines TRBV11-1 with TRBJ2-2; D unresolved. Germline loops: CDR1 SGHAT, CDR2 FQDESV (reference sequence). The CDR3 loop spans 16 amino acids. V lost 1 base, J lost 6 bases, and 15 bases lay in between. The CDR3 here is CASSLVVAPLPGELFF. CDR3 DNA sequence: TGTGCCAGCAGCTTAGTGGTAGCTCCCCTGCCCGGGGAGCTGTTTTTT.

This clonotype was seen a few times. The chain couples TRBV2 to TRBJ1-4; 8 bases are a match to TRBD1. Germline trimming cut 6 bases from V and 2 bases from J; bases unmatched to any gene: 8. Germline V CDR1 and CDR2: SNHLY, FYNNEI. The CDR3 has 16 residues. The CDR3 region has the DNA TGTGCCAGCAGCAGACGACAGGGGAGCACTAATGAAAAACTGTTTTTT. It codes for CASSRRQGSTNEKLFF.

The J gene is TRBJ1-2, the V gene TRBV12-3 or TRBV12-4; possible D gene TRBD1, 5 bases. Trimming pared 7 bases from V and 7 bases from J, leaving 19 bases between. The length of the CDR3 is 14 residues. CDR3 DNA sequence: TGTGCCAGCACCCCGCCTTTGGGGCGGCGTGGCTACACCTTC. Protein sequence: CASTPPLGRRGYTF.

The genes are TRBV6-2 or TRBV6-3 and TRBJ1-2, with D unclear. The V and J ends lost 2 bases and 7 bases respectively, with 8 bases between them. The CDR3 consists of 12 residues. Germline lookup yields CDR1 MNHEY and CDR2 SVGEGT. This CDR3 is CASSYPPPGYTF. CDR3 DNA: TGTGCCAGCAGTTACCCACCTCCTGGCTACACCTTC.

The CDR3 sequence: CASSQRAREQFF. Written as DNA, the CDR3 is TGTGCCAGCAGCCAAAGGGCGAGAGAGCAGTTCTTC. The rearrangement uses TRBV14 and TRBJ2-1; no clear D. This CDR3 is built from 12 residues. The germline V gene has CDR1 SGHDN and CDR2 FVKESK. The V gene lost 2 bases and the J gene lost 10 bases, with 9 bases spanning the gap.

J is TRBJ2-3 and V is TRBV13; 7 bases map to TRBD2. V lost 7 bases to trimming and J lost 3 bases; unmatched junction nucleotides: 19. Germline V lookup: CDR1 PRHDT, CDR2 FYEKMQ (reference sequence). The CDR3 spans 18 residues. CDR3 loop: CASIGEVGLTSSTDTQYF. The CDR3 nucleotides are TGTGCCAGCATCGGAGAGGTCGGGCTGACTAGCTCAACAGATACGCAGTATTTT.

This clonotype was detected ten times or more. The CDR3 region has the DNA TGTGCCAGCTCTCCCGGGACAGGCTCCAATCAGCCCCAGCATTTT. This gives the protein CASSPGTGSNQPQHF. This chain connects TRBV28 to TRBJ1-5, with 8 bases fitting TRBD1. Unmatched junction bases numbered 9, after V lost 8 bases and J lost 3 bases. Germline assignment: CDR1 MDHEN and CDR2 SYDVKM. This CDR3 is built from 15 residues.